This TCR beta chain comes out of a study of identical twins. Healthy Caucasians alone served as donors. General observations from the study: Excess low generation probability was seen in twin-shared out-of-frame alpha sequences. A lower insertion count was a feature of abundant cord blood beta clonotypes, with no such feature in memory repertoires.

V dropped 8 bases and J dropped 8 bases, with 16 bases sitting between them. The CDR3 loop spans 13 amino acids. This clonotype was seen repeatedly, ten times or more. Its antigen is undetermined. TCRdb itself ran the 5' RACE reads through MiXCR, one entry per CDR3 protein. The sample lists about 700,000 distinct CDR3 sequences, 6.1% seen once, with roughly 1.8% in the top ten. The sequenced material came from naive T cells sorted from blood. The origin of this receptor is a man between 18 and 29 years old in good health. The rearrangement joins TRBV12-3 or TRBV12-4 to TRBJ2-1; no definite D call. The CDR3 loop is CASSLDLRDEQFF. CDR3 sequence (DNA): TGTGCCAGCTCCTTGGACCTCCGCGATGAGCAGTTCTTC.